The following is a TCR beta chain sequence with its context. Its antigen remains unidentified. Using unique molecular identifiers, the investigators prepared the TCRbeta library. TCRdb re-derived calls from the PCR reads in MiXCR, one entry per CDR3 protein. The table lists 90,000 to 150,000 distinct CDR3 sequences, 23% of them singletons. This entry belongs to a study of T-cell reconstitution after alpha-beta-depleted transplantation in children. Study results and limitations: T-cell counts and diversity at one year following transplant were attributed mainly to newly produced T cells. High day-60 TCRbeta diversity in some patients came from surviving recipient T cells and thymic progenitors.

This clonotype was obtained from a male patient between 2 and 10 years old who had a stem cell transplant for chronic granulomatous disease, so the T cells may come from the graft donor. This specimen consisted of PBMCs, mostly from graft donor cells, obtained 180 days after TCRalphabeta/CD19-depleted stem cell transplant.

In nucleotides, the CDR3 is TGTGCCAGCAGCTTAGGGCTAGCGGGGTACTACGAGCAGTACTTC. This gives the protein CASSLGLAGYYEQYF. The V call is TRBV7-2, the J call TRBJ2-7; TRBD2 aligns across 9 bases. V trimming: 1 base; J trimming: 3 bases; junction bases outside the gene matches: 4. This CDR3 has 15 amino acids. CDR1 is SGHTA, CDR2 FQGNSA, per germline.